The present T cell receptor (beta chain) was sequenced within a study of cytomegalovirus exposure and HLA in healthy donors. Regarding the study as a whole: The authors excluded some V segments, including TRBV6-2 and TRBV6-3, as indistinguishable.

Details on this clone: The antigen is undetermined.

The germline V gene has CDR1 SGHRS and CDR2 YFSETQ. V dropped 3 bases and J dropped 2 bases, with 18 bases sitting between them. This CDR3 is built from 16 residues. Primers: 60 Vbeta forward and 13 Jbeta reverse. Only in-frame clones appear in the TCRdb table, and some are missing; sequencing was by immunoSEQ multiplex PCR. The table has around 170,000 clones, about 82% seen once. The V call is TRBV5-1, the J call TRBJ2-7; D remains unclear. The sequencing sample was made of PBMCs. The origin of this receptor is a woman aged 25 to 39 in good health and CMV-seronegative. CDR3 in amino acids: CASSSGDIRIPYEQYF. The CDR3 DNA reads as TGCGCCAGCAGCTCGGGTGATATACGTATACCCTACGAGCAGTACTTC.